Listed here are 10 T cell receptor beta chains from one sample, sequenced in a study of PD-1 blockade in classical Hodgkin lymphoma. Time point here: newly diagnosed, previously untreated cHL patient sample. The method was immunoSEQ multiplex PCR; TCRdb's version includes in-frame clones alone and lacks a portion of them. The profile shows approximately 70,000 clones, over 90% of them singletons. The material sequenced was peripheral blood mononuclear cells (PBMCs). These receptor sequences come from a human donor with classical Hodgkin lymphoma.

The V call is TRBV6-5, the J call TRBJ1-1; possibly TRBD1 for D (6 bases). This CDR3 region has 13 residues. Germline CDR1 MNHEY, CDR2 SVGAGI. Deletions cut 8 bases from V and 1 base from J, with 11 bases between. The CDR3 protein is CASASRGNTEAFF. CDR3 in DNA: TGTGCCAGCGCCTCCAGGGGGAACACTGAAGCTTTCTTT.

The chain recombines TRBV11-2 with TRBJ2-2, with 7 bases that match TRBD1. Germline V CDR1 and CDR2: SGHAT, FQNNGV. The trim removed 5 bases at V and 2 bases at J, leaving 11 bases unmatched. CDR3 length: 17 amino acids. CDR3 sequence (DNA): TGTGCCAGCAGCCGACCGAGACAGGGCAGCAACACCGGGGAGCTGTTTTTT. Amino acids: CASSRPRQGSNTGELFF.

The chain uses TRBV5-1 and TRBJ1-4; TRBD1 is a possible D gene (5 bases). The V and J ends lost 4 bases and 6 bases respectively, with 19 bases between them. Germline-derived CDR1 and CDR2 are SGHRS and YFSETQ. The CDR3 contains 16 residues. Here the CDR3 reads CASSLTEIRGDEKLFF. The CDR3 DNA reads TGCGCCAGCAGCCTCACAGAGATTCGGGGCGATGAAAAACTGTTTTTT.

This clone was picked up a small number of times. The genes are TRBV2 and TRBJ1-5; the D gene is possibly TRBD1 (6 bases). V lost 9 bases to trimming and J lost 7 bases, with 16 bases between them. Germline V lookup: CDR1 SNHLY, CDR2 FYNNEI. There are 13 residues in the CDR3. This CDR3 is CASEPGGRQPQHF. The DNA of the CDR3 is TGTGCCAGTGAACCTGGGGGGCGACAGCCCCAGCATTTT.

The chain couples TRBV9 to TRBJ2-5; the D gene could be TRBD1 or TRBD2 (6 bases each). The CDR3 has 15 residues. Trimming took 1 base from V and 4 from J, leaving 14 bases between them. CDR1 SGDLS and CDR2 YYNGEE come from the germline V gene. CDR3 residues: CASSVSLGGGETQYF. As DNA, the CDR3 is TGTGCCAGCAGCGTAAGTCTGGGGGGCGGAGAGACCCAGTACTTC.

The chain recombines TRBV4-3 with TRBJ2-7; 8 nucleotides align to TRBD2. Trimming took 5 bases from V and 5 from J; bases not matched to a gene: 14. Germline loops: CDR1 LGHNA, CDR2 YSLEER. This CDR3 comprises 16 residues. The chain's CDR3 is CASSWTETGTRNEQYF. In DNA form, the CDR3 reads TGCGCCAGCAGCTGGACGGAAACCGGGACTAGGAACGAGCAGTACTTC.

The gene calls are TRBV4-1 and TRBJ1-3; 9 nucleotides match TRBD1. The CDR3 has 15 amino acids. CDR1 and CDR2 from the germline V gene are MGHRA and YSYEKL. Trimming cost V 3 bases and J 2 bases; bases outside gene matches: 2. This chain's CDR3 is CASSHGDRAGNTIYF. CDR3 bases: TGCGCCAGCAGCCATGGGGACAGGGCTGGAAACACCATATATTTT.

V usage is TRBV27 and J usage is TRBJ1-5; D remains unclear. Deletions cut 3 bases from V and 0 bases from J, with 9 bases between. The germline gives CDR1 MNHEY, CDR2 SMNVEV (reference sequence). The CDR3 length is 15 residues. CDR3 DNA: TGTGCCAGCAGTTTCATAGGTAATAGCAATCAGCCCCAGCATTTT. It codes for CASSFIGNSNQPQHF.

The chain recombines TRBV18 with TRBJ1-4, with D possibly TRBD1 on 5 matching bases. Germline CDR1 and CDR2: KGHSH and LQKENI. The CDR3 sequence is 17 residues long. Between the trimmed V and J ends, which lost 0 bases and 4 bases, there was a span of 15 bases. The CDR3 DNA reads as TGTGCCAGCTCACCACCCGGACGAGGAGGGGTTAATGAAAAACTGTTTTTT. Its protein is CASSPPGRGGVNEKLFF.

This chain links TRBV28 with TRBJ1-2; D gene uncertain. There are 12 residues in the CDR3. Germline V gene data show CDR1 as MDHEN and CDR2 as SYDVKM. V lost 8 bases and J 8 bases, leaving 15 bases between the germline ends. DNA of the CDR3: TGTGCCAGCTCTACTCAGGTGTACGGCTACACCTTC. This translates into CASSTQVYGYTF.